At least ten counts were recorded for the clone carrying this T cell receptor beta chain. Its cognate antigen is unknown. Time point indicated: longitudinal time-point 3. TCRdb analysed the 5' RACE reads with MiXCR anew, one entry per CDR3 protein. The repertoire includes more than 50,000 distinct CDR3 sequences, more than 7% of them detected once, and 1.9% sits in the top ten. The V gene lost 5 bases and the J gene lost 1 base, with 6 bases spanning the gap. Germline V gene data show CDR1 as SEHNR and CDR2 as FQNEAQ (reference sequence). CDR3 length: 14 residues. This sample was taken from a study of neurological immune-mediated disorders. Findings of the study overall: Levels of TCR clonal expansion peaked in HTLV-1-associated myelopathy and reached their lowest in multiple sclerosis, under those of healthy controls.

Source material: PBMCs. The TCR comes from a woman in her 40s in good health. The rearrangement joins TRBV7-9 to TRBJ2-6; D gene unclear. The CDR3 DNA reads TGTGCCAGCAGCCTTATTTCTGGGGCCAACGTCCTGACTTTC. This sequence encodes CASSLISGANVLTF.